These T cell receptor beta chains were read from a single sample in a study of memory CD8 T cells in hepatitis C reinfection. Sequencing used immunoSEQ multiplex PCR; TCRdb keeps in-frame clones, though not all of them. The sample holds around 45,000 clones, around 89% seen once. The sequenced material came from naive CD8+ T cells sorted from blood. These receptor sequences come from a man between 18 and 29 years old with hepatitis C virus infection. Each CDR3 is given with its conserved first and last residue. The D gene is left open where the match is weak. Where a row states a size, it is once, few, many or the class of an expanded clone; other rows omit it.

clone size | J gene | V gene | D gene | CDR3 protein | CDR3 DNA
. | TRBJ2-1 | TRBV6-5 | . | CASTEDRSSYNEQFF | TGTGCCAGCACCGAGGACAGAAGCTCCTACAATGAGCAGTTCTTC
. | TRBJ2-1 | TRBV25-1 | TRBD2 | CASSALAGAYNEQFF | TGTGCCAGCAGTGCCCTAGCGGGAGCCTACAATGAGCAGTTCTTC
. | TRBJ1-1 | TRBV9 | . | CASGGGDGEAFF | TGTGCCAGCGGGGGGGGTGATGGTGAAGCTTTCTTT
. | TRBJ1-1 | TRBV9 | . | CASSAYSGANTEAFF | TGTGCCAGCAGTGCATACTCTGGAGCGAACACTGAAGCTTTCTTT
. | TRBJ1-1 | TRBV5-1 | . | CASSFSGFGLDTEAFF | TGCGCCAGCAGCTTTTCGGGGTTTGGGCTGGACACTGAAGCTTTCTTT
. | TRBJ2-3 | TRBV18 | . | CASSPPGGDTQYF | TGTGCCAGCTCACCACCTGGGGGGGATACGCAGTATTTT
. | TRBJ2-5 | TRBV11-2 | TRBD1 | CASSSPRDSQETQYF | TGTGCCAGCAGCTCCCCCAGGGACAGCCAAGAGACCCAGTACTTC
. | TRBJ2-7 | TRBV27 | TRBD2 | CASSPLRLAGSTYEQYF | TGTGCCAGCAGTCCCTTGCGACTAGCGGGCAGTACCTACGAGCAGTACTTC
. | TRBJ2-2 | TRBV9 | . | CASSVGLNTGELFF | TGTGCCAGCAGCGTAGGACTGAACACCGGGGAGCTGTTTTTT
. | TRBJ2-2 | TRBV19 | TRBD2 | CASTASGGSDTGELFF | TGTGCCAGTACGGCTAGCGGGGGTTCTGACACCGGGGAGCTGTTTTTT
. | TRBJ1-5 | TRBV30 | . | CAWSARTGSNQPQHF | TGTGCCTGGAGTGCCAGAACAGGTAGCAATCAGCCCCAGCATTTT
. | TRBJ2-5 | TRBV7-9 | TRBD1 | CASSLNGQGVGETQYF | TGTGCCAGCAGCTTAAACGGACAGGGGGTGGGAGAGACCCAGTACTTC
. | TRBJ2-3 | TRBV7-2 | TRBD2 | CASSLLAGGQWARDTQYF | TGTGCCAGCAGCTTACTAGCGGGGGGGCAATGGGCGAGGGATACGCAGTATTTT
. | TRBJ1-1 | TRBV4-3 | . | CASSQDLMGVNTEAFF | TGCGCCAGCAGCCAAGATCTGATGGGAGTGAACACTGAAGCTTTCTTT
. | TRBJ1-1 | TRBV12-2 | . | CASRLAPHIEAFF | TGTGCAAGTCGCTTAGCGCCTCACATTGAAGCTTTCTTT
. | TRBJ2-1 | TRBV19 | . | CASSGGLPPSPSQFF | TGTGCCAGTAGTGGCGGGTTGCCCCCATCCCCCTCGCAGTTCTTC
. | TRBJ2-3 | TRBV7-2 | TRBD2 | CASSLLGAGGQADTQYF | TGTGCCAGCAGCTTATTGGGTGCGGGGGGGCAGGCAGATACGCAGTATTTT
. | TRBJ1-1 | TRBV9 | . | CASSVPEANTEAFF | TGTGCCAGCAGCGTACCAGAGGCGAACACTGAAGCTTTCTTT
. | TRBJ1-1 | TRBV30 | . | CAWTNPLTEAFF | TGTGCCTGGACAAACCCACTCACTGAAGCTTTCTTT
once | TRBJ1-1 | TRBV7-9 | . | CASSLVTGAEAFF | TGTGCCAGCAGCTTAGTCACGGGGGCTGAAGCTTTCTTT
. | TRBJ1-1 | TRBV7-9 | . | CASSSHLTGNTEAFF | TGTGCCAGCAGCTCTCACCTGACAGGGAACACTGAAGCTTTCTTT
. | TRBJ2-2 | TRBV5-6 | TRBD2 | CASSLGLAGGPGETGGLFF | TGTGCCAGCAGCTTGGGACTAGCGGGGGGGCCGGGAGAGACCGGGGGGCTGTTTTTT
. | TRBJ2-1 | TRBV4-1 | TRBD2 | CASSHFLAGGFRNEQFF | TGCGCCAGCAGCCATTTTCTAGCGGGGGGCTTCCGCAATGAGCAGTTCTTC
. | TRBJ2-3 | TRBV7-2 | . | CASSLSWGTSSTDTQYF | TGTGCCAGCAGCTTAAGTTGGGGCACATCTAGCACAGATACGCAGTATTTT
. | TRBJ2-5 | TRBV7-2 | TRBD1 | CASSSPFGQDVQETQYF | TGTGCCAGCAGCTCACCTTTCGGACAGGACGTTCAAGAGACCCAGTACTTC
. | TRBJ2-2 | TRBV11-2 | . | CASSPQVVADTGELFF | TGTGCCAGCAGCCCGCAGGTGGTAGCGGACACCGGGGAGCTGTTTTTT
. | TRBJ2-3 | TRBV11-3 | TRBD1 | CASSLDQGTGFSDTQYF | TGTGCCAGCAGCTTAGATCAAGGGACAGGGTTCTCTGATACGCAGTATTTT
. | TRBJ1-2 | TRBV6-5 | . | CASSYSPTQVYYGYTF | TGTGCCAGCAGTTACTCTCCGACCCAGGTGTACTATGGCTACACCTTC
. | TRBJ2-5 | TRBV6-5 | TRBD1 | CASIGTGGARETQYF | TGTGCCAGCATCGGGACAGGGGGCGCAAGAGAGACCCAGTACTTC
. | TRBJ2-3 | TRBV2 | TRBD1 | CASREPGQGLSDTQYF | TGTGCCAGCAGAGAGCCGGGACAGGGGCTATCAGATACGCAGTATTTT
once | TRBJ2-7 | TRBV6-1 | . | CASSELRDKWPYEQYF | TGTGCCAGCAGTGAACTCCGGGACAAGTGGCCCTACGAGCAGTACTTC
. | TRBJ2-7 | TRBV14 | TRBD1 | CASSHFRTGVPEQYF | TGTGCCAGCAGCCACTTCCGGACAGGGGTACCCGAGCAGTACTTC
once | TRBJ2-1 | TRBV7-2 | . | CASSPLGNEQFF | TGTGCCAGCAGCCCCCTAGGCAATGAGCAGTTCTTC
. | TRBJ1-1 | TRBV2 | . | CASSEDHRVPNTEAFF | TGTGCCAGCAGTGAAGACCACCGAGTACCGAACACTGAAGCTTTCTTT
. | TRBJ2-5 | TRBV5-6 | TRBD2 | CASSSGTRGETQYF | TGTGCCAGCAGCTCCGGGACTAGGGGAGAGACCCAGTACTTC
once | TRBJ1-2 | TRBV6-5 | . | CASSYQWGSGGYTF | TGTGCCAGCAGTTACCAGTGGGGCTCTGGTGGCTACACCTTC
. | TRBJ2-2 | TRBV11-2 | . | CASSLWRDPTGELFF | TGTGCCAGCAGCTTATGGAGGGATCCTACCGGGGAGCTGTTTTTT
. | TRBJ2-5 | TRBV7-9 | TRBD1 | CASSLLWDRNQETQYF | TGTGCCAGCAGCCTACTCTGGGACAGAAACCAAGAGACCCAGTACTTC
few | TRBJ2-1 | TRBV9 | TRBD2 | CASSGTSGRNNEQFF | TGTGCCAGCAGCGGGACTAGCGGGAGGAACAATGAGCAGTTCTTC
. | TRBJ2-2 | TRBV14 | . | CASSLQGTGELFF | TGTGCCAGCAGCTTACAGGGTACCGGGGAGCTGTTTTTT
. | TRBJ2-7 | TRBV4-1 | TRBD2 | CASSQEGTSGSYEQYF | TGCGCCAGCAGCCAAGAGGGGACTAGCGGGAGCTACGAGCAGTACTTC
. | TRBJ1-2 | TRBV27 | TRBD1 | CASSLRQGSPLGYGYTF | TGTGCCAGCAGCCTTCGACAGGGGTCTCCCTTAGGCTATGGCTACACCTTC
. | TRBJ1-1 | TRBV6-5 | . | CASRKGDTMNTEAFF | TGTGCCAGCAGGAAGGGGGACACAATGAACACTGAAGCTTTCTTT
. | TRBJ1-1 | TRBV18 | . | CASSPVGNTEAFF | TGTGCCAGCTCACCAGTCGGTAACACTGAAGCTTTCTTT
. | TRBJ2-3 | TRBV5-1 | TRBD2 | CASGLSGLAATDTQYF | TGCGCCAGCGGCTTGTCGGGACTAGCCGCGACAGATACGCAGTATTTT